The rows below give T cell receptor beta chains drawn from one sample of a study of identical twins. Using its own MiXCR run on the 5' RACE reads, TCRdb lists one record per CDR3 protein. The sample carries approximately 600,000 distinct CDR3 sequences, less than 9% recorded once. These same records also appear under a second study, on yellow fever vaccine responses in identical twins.

Sequences were obtained from PBMCs. These receptors were obtained from a woman under 30 in good health. Both conserved end residues are part of each CDR3. Each record gives: V gene, J gene, CDR3 protein.

TRBV10-3	TRBJ2-2	CAISESVYSNTGELFF
TRBV4-1	TRBJ1-6	CASSQGGTYSPLHF
TRBV6-2/TRBV6-3	TRBJ2-7	CASSYGSGRIPYEQYF
TRBV27	TRBJ2-6	CASSLDRGIGANVLTF
TRBV11-2	TRBJ2-5	CASSHQSRLAAFGETQYF
TRBV18	TRBJ2-4	CASSPQGVKNIQYF
TRBV24-1	TRBJ2-7	CATSGLAANEQYF
TRBV6-2/TRBV6-3	TRBJ1-1	CASTQSLGANTEAFF
TRBV29-1	TRBJ2-1	CSVEVDVSSYNEQFF
TRBV20-1	TRBJ2-5	CSAREAGRETQYF
TRBV5-1	TRBJ2-7	CASSLRTSGGSYEQYF
TRBV29-1	TRBJ2-1	CSVASANNEQFF
TRBV5-1	TRBJ2-5	CASSLEQTQYF